This T cell receptor (beta chain) was captured by sequencing in a study of T cell repertoires and Cas9 in healthy adults. Study background: Characterization of SpCas9-reactive CD4 and CD8 T cells covered multi-effector potency, cytotoxicity and lineage. Study-level findings and limits: SpCas9-reactive regulatory T cells reportedly mitigated SpCas9-reactive effector T cells in vitro.

The CDR3 totals 14 residues. V was trimmed by 6 bases and J by 5 bases, leaving 16 bases between them. Germline V gives CDR1 MNHEY, CDR2 SVGAGI. As for this clone: Its antigen remains unidentified.

Profiling relied on immunoSEQ multiplex PCR, and the TCRdb table lists in-frame clones only, not all of them. Of almost 15,000 clones listed, roughly 89% are singletons. The rearrangement links TRBV6-5 to TRBJ2-5, with D perhaps matching TRBD1 (5 bases). The receptor was isolated from a human donor in good health. The specimen sequenced was Tregs (CD4+, CD25+, CD127-, CD137-, CD154-) from PBMCs; culture status not recorded. This CDR3 reads CASSQQVGRETQYF. The CDR3, as DNA: TGTGCCAGCAGCCAACAGGTTGGGCGGGAGACCCAGTACTTC.